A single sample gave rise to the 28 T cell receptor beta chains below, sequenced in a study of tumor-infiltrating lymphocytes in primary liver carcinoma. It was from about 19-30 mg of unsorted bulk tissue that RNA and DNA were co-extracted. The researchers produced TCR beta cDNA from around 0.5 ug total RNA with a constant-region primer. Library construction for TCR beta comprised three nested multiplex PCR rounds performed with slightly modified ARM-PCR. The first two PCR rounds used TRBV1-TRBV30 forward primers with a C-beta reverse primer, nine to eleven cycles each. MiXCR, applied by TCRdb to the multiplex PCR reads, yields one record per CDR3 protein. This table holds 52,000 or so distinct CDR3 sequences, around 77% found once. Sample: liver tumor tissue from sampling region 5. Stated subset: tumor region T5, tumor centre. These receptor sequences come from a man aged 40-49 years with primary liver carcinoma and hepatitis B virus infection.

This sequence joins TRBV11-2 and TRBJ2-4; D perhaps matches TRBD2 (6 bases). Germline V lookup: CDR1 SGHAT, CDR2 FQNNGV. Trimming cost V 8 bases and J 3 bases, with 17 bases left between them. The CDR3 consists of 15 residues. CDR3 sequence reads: CASSTSGVVKNIQYF. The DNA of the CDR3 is TGTGCCAGCTCCACTTCGGGGGTAGTCAAAAACATTCAGTACTTC.

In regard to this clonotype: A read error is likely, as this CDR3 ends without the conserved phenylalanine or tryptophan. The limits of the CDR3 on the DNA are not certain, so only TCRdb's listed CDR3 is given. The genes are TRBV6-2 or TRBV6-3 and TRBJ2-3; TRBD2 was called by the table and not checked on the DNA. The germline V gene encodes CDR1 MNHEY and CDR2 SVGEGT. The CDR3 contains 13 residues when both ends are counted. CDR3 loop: CASSSALASTQYL.

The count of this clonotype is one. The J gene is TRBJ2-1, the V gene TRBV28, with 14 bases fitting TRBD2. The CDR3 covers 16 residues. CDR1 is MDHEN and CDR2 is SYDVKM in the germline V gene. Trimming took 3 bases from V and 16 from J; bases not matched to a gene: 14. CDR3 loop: CASSFSDRLAGGLHFF. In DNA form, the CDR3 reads TGTGCCAGCAGTTTCTCCGACAGACTAGCGGGAGGGTTGCACTTCTTC.

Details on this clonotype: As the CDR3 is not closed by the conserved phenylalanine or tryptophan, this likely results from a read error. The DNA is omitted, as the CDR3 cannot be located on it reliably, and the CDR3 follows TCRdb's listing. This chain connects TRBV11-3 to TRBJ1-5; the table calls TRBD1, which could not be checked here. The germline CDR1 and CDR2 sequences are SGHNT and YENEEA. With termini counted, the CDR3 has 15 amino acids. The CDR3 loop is CASSLDLGVAQPQRS.

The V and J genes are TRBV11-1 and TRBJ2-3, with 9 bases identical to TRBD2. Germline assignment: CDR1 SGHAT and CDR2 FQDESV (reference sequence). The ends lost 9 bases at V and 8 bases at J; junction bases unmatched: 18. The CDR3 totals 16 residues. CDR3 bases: TGTGCCAGTAGTCCCCCCCCTAGCGGGAAGGCGTCTACGCAGTATTTT. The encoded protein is CASSPPPSGKASTQYF.

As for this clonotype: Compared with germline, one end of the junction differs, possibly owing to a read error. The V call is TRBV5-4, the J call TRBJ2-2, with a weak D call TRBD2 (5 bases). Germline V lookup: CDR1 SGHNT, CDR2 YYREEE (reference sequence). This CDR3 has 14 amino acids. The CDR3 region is CASSFDERIGELFF. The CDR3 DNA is TGTGCCAGCAGCTTTGATGAGCGCATCGGGGAGTTGTTTTTT.

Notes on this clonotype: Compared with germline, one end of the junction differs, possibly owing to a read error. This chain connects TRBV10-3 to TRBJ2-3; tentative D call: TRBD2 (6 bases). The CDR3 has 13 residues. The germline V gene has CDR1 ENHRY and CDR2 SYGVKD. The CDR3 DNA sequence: TGTGACATCGTGGAGGGGTTCACAGATACGCAGTATTTT. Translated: CDIVEGFTDTQYF.

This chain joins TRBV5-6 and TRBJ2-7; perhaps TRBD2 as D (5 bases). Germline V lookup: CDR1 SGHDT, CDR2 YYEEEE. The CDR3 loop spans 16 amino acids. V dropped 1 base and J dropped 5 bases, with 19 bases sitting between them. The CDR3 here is CASSLSGVASTNEQYF. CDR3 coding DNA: TGTGCCAGCAGCTTGTCTGGGGTAGCTAGCACCAACGAGCAGTACTTC.

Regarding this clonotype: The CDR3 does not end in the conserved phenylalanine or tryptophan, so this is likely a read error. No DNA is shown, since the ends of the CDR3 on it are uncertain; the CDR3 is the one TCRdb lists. CDR3 sequence reads: CASSLRDRVHERYL. The rearrangement uses TRBV6-2 or TRBV6-3 and TRBJ2-7; whether TRBD1, the table's D call, matches the DNA was not checked. The CDR3 extends over 14 residues, inclusive of both ends. Per germline, CDR1 MNHEY and CDR2 SVGEGT.

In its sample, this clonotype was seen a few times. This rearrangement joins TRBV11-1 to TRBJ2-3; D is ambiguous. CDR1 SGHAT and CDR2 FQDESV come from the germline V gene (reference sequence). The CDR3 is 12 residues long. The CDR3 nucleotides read TGTACCTACAGCAACAACACAGATACGCAGTATTTT. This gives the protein CTYSNNTDTQYF.

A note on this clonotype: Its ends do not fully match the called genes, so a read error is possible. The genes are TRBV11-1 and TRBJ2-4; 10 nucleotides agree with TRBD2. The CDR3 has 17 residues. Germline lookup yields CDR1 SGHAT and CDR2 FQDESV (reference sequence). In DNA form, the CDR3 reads TGTGCCAGCATCTTTCCCGGTACTAGCGGGACCCAAAACATTCAGTATTTC. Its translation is CASIFPGTSGTQNIQYF.

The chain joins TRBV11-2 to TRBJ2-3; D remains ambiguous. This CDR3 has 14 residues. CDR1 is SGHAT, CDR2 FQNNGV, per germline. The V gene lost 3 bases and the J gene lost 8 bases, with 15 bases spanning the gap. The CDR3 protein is CASSFDILLVTQYF. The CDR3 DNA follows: TGTGCCAGCAGCTTTGATATCCTGTTGGTTACGCAGTATTTT.

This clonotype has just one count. CDR3 coding DNA: TGTGCCAGCAGTGGGGACGGTAGCAATCAGCCCCAGCATTTT. Encoded protein: CASSGDGSNQPQHF. The chain has TRBV6-6 and TRBJ1-5, with a weak D call TRBD1 (5 bases). The length of the CDR3 is 14 residues. Germline V gene lookup returns CDR1 MNHNY and CDR2 SVGAGI (reference sequence). Trimming left V 5 bases short and J 0 bases short, with 8 bases between.

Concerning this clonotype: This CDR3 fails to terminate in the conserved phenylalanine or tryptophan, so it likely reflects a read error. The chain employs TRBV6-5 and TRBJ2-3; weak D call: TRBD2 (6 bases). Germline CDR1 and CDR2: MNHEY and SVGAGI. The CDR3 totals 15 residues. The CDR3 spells CASNPGLAGTDSQYS. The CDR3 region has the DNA TGTGCCAGCAACCCAGGACTTGCGGGAACAGATTCGCAGTATTCT.

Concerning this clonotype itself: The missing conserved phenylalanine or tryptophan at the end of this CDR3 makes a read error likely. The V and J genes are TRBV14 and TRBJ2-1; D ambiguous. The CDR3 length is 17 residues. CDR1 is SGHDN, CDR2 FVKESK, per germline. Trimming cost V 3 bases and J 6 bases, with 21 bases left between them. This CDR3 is CASSHRQLSNVPNEQFS. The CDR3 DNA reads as TGTGCCAGCAGCCACAGACAACTTTCGAATGTACCCAATGAGCAGTTCTCC.

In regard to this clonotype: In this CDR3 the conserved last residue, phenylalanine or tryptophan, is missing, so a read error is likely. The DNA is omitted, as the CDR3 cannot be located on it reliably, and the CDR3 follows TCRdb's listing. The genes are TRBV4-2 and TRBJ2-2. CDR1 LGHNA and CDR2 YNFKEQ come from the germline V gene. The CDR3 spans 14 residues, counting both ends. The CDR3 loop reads CASSRDQIGGELFV.

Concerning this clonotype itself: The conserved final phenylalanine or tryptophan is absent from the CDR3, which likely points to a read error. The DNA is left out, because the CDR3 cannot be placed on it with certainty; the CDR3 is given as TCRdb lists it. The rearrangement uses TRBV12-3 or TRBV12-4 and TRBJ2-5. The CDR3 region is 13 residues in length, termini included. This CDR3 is CASSLVQGETQCS.

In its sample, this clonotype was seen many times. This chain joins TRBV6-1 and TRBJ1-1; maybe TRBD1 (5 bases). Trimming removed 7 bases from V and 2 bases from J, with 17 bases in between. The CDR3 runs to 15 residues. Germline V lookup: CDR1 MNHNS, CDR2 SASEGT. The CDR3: CASISPGRQNTEAFF. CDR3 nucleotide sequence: TGTGCCAGCATATCACCGGGACGGCAAAACACTGAAGCTTTCTTT.

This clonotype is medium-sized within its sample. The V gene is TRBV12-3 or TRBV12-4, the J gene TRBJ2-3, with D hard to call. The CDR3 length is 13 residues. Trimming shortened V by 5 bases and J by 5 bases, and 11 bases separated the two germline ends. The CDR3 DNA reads TGTGCCAGCAGTCCACTTTGGGGAGATACGCAGTATTTT. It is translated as CASSPLWGDTQYF.

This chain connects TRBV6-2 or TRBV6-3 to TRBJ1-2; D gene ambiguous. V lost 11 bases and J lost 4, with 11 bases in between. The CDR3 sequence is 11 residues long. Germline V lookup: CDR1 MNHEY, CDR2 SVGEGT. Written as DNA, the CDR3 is TGTGCCGCCGTCCTAGGCTATGGCTACACCTTC. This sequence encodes CAAVLGYGYTF.

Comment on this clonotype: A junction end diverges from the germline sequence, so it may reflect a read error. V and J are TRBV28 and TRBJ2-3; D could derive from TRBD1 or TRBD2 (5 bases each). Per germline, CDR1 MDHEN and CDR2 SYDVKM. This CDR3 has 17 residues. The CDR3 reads CASRGRLGKGSTDTHYF. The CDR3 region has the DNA TGTGCCAGCCGTGGACGTTTGGGGAAGGGGAGCACAGATACGCACTATTTT.

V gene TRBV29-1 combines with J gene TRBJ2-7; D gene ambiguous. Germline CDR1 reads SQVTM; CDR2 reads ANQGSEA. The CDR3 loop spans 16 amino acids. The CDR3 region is CIAMTPGTGTPYEQYF. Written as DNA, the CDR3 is TGCATCGCCATGACACCTGGAACCGGCACTCCCTACGAGCAGTACTTC.

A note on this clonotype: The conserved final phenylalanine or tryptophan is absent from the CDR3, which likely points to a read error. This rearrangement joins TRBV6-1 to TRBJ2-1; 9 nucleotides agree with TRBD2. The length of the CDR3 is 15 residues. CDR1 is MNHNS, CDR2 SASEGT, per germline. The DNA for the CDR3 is TGTGCCAGCACTGAAGAAGCGGGAGGATACAGTGAGCAGTTCCTC. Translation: CASTEEAGGYSEQFL.

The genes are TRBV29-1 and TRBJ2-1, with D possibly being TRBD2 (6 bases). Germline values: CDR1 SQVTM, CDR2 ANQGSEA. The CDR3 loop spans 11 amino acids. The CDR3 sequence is CNVDGGRGRFF. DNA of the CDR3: TGCAACGTAGATGGGGGGAGAGGGCGGTTCTTC.

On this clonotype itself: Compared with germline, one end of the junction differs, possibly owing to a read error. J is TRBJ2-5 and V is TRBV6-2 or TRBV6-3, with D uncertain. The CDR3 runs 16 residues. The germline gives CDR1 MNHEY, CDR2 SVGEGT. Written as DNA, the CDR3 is TGTGCCAGCAGTCAATCGACGGCAGCGAGCGAAGAGACCCAGTGCTTC. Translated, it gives CASSQSTAASEETQCF.

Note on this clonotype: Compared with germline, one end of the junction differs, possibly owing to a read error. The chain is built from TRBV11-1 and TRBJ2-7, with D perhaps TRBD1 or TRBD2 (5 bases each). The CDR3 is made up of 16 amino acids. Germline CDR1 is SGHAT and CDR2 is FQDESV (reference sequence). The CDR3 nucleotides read TGTGTCAACAGCCTGCGCGTCAGGGCGTCCCTGGGGGAGCAGTATTTC. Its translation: CVNSLRVRASLGEQYF.

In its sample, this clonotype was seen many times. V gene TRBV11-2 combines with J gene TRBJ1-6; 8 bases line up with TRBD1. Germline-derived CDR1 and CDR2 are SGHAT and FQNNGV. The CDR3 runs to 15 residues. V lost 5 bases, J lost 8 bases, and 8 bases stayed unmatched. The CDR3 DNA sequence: TGTGCCAGCAGCCGCGAGGACAGGGCCTATTCACCCCTCCACTTT. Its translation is CASSREDRAYSPLHF.

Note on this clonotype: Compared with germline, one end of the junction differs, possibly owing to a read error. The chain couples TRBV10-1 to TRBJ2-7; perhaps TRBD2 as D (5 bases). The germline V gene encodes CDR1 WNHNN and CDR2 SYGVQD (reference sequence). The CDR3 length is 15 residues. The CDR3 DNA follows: TGCGCCTGCAGTGAACTCAGAGGGAGCCCCTACGAGCACTACTTC. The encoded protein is CACSELRGSPYEHYF.